Shown below are 26 T cell receptor beta chains from a single sample sequenced in a study of blood T cell repertoires in COVID-19. The method was immunoSEQ multiplex PCR; TCRdb's version includes in-frame clones alone and lacks a portion of them. The table has 150,000 or so clones, 80% seen once; the top ten hold 4.5% to 7.5%. Sequenced: PBMCs or T cells enriched from blood (not recorded which). These receptors were taken from a man aged 35-49 years who had recovered from COVID-19.

CDR3 sequence (DNA): TGTGCCAGCAGTGAAAGGGGCTCCTATAATTCACCCCTCCACTTT. Its translation is CASSERGSYNSPLHF. This rearrangement joins TRBV2 to TRBJ1-6; the D gene is possibly TRBD1 (5 bases). V shed 2 bases and J shed 0 bases, with 5 bases lying between them. The germline V gene encodes CDR1 SNHLY and CDR2 FYNNEI. The CDR3 extends over 15 amino acids.

This sequence joins TRBV3-1 (or the pseudogene TRBV3-2) and TRBJ2-1, with 9 nucleotides matching TRBD2. The germline gives CDR1 LGHDT, CDR2 YNNKEL (reference sequence). This CDR3 is built from 22 residues. V was pared by 2 bases and J by 0 bases, with 20 bases of the junction left unmatched. The CDR3 is CASSQPLRGGAKGLGSYNEQFF. In nucleotides, the CDR3 is TGTGCCAGCAGCCAACCACTTCGCGGGGGGGCAAAGGGCCTAGGCTCCTACAATGAGCAGTTCTTC.

This sequence joins TRBV27 and TRBJ1-4, with D tentatively TRBD1 (5 bases). Deletions cut 5 bases from V and 5 bases from J, with 39 bases between. The CDR3 spans 23 residues. CDR1 and CDR2 (germline): MNHEY, SMNVEV (reference sequence). For the CDR3, the DNA is TGTGCCAGCAGTCTCCGAAGCCGTACCGGGGACTCCTTGAAAGACGGGTCGAATGAAAAACTGTTTTTT. It is translated as CASSLRSRTGDSLKDGSNEKLFF. Full variable domain (outside the CDR3, taken from reference TRBV27 and TRBJ1-4): EAQVTQNPRYLITVTGKKLTVTCSQNMNHEYMSWYRQDPGLGLRQIYYSMNVEVTDKGDVPEGYKVSRKEKRNFPLILESPSPNQTSLYFCASSLRSRTGDSLKDGSNEKLFFGSGTQLSVL.

This chain joins TRBV5-1 and TRBJ2-3; TRBD2 agrees at 8 bases. The germline gives CDR1 SGHRS, CDR2 YFSETQ. With 3 bases clipped from V and 6 bases from J, the junction kept 12 bases outside the gene matches. The CDR3 runs to 16 residues. This CDR3 reads CASSSGRGLASDTQYF. The CDR3 DNA reads as TGCGCCAGCAGCTCGGGCCGAGGACTAGCCAGCGATACGCAGTATTTT.

The V and J genes are TRBV6-5 and TRBJ1-5, with TRBD1 matching over 10 bases. The CDR3 contains 15 residues. J lost 6 bases, V lost 6 bases, and 8 bases had no gene match. The germline V gene has CDR1 MNHEY and CDR2 SVGAGI. The CDR3 reads CASRTPTGGGQPQHF. The CDR3 region has the DNA TGTGCCAGCAGGACCCCGACAGGGGGCGGTCAGCCCCAGCATTTT.

The CDR3 loop is CASSPVNERGTQYF. The DNA of the CDR3 is TGTGCCAGCTCACCAGTGAACGAGCGGGGGACCCAGTACTTC. The chain combines TRBV18 with TRBJ2-5, with TRBD2 matching 7 bases. The CDR3 has 14 amino acids. The junction had 7 bases not matched to a gene; V was cut back by 2 bases and J by 7 bases. Germline CDR1 KGHSH, CDR2 LQKENI.

This clone was seen a single time. The sample holds other DNA sequences that translate to the same CDR3. The genes are TRBV3-1 (or the pseudogene TRBV3-2) and TRBJ1-5, with TRBD1 as a possible D gene (6 bases). This CDR3 is 14 amino acids long. Germline values: CDR1 LGHDT, CDR2 YNNKEL (reference sequence). V shed 4 bases and J shed 2 bases, with 9 bases lying between them. CDR3 sequence reads: CASSPSGGNQPQHF. The CDR3 DNA is TGTGCCAGCAGCCCATCAGGGGGCAATCAGCCCCAGCATTTT.

The V and J genes are TRBV10-3 and TRBJ1-2; weak D call: TRBD1 (6 bases). V was cut by 3 bases and J by 5 bases, with 13 bases left in between. The CDR3 sequence is 14 residues long. Germline V gene sequence: CDR1 ENHRY, CDR2 SYGVKD. CDR3 sequence reads: CAISDSKGGYGYTF. The CDR3 DNA reads TGTGCCATCAGTGACAGCAAAGGGGGATATGGCTACACCTTC.

This clone was recorded a few times. The rearrangement joins TRBV19 to TRBJ1-4; D not resolved. V lost 6 bases to trimming and J lost 11 bases, with 13 bases between them. Germline CDR1 LNHDA, CDR2 SQIVND (reference sequence). The CDR3 covers 12 residues. The CDR3 sequence: CASREGLGKLFF. For the CDR3, the DNA is TGTGCCAGTAGGGAGGGTCTGGGGAAACTGTTTTTT.

V gene TRBV10-3 combines with J gene TRBJ1-1; D is possibly TRBD1 (6 bases). The V gene lost 6 bases and the J gene lost 4 bases, with 15 bases spanning the gap. The CDR3 runs 14 residues. Looked up from germline, CDR1 is ENHRY and CDR2 is SYGVKD. CDR3 DNA sequence: TGTGCCATCAGGGACGACAGGTACAGCACTGAAGCTTTCTTT. It encodes CAIRDDRYSTEAFF.

V is TRBV6-4 and J is TRBJ2-5, with 10 bases aligning to TRBD1. After removal of 3 bases from V and 4 bases from J, the junction contained 5 bases not matched to a gene. From germline, CDR1 is MRHNA and CDR2 SNTAGT. The CDR3 runs 15 residues. CDR3 loop: CASSEGQGVGETQYF. In nucleotides, the CDR3 is TGTGCCAGCAGTGAAGGACAGGGGGTAGGAGAGACCCAGTACTTC.

The chain's CDR3 is CASSPRSGGNTGELFF. CDR3 DNA: TGTGCCAGCAGCCCGAGGAGCGGGGGAAACACCGGGGAGCTGTTTTTT. The chain employs TRBV9 and TRBJ2-2, with 8 bases that match TRBD2. The CDR3 consists of 16 residues. Trimming at V came to 4 bases and at J to 2 bases, leaving 7 bases not matched to a gene. Germline values: CDR1 SGDLS, CDR2 YYNGEE. The complete variable domain, with remaining parts taken from reference TRBV9 and TRBJ2-2, reads DSGVTQTPKHLITATGQRVTLRCSPRSGDLSVYWYQQSLDQGLQFLIQYYNGEERAKGNILERFSAQQFPDLHSELNLSSLELGDSALYFCASSPRSGGNTGELFFGEGSRLTVL.

The rearrangement links TRBV4-2 to TRBJ2-1; TRBD1 aligns across 9 bases. Trimming at V came to 4 bases and at J to 3 bases, leaving 10 bases not matched to a gene. CDR3 size: 17 residues. Germline lookup yields CDR1 LGHNA and CDR2 YNFKEQ. For the CDR3, the DNA is TGTGCCAGCAGCCGCTCTATAGGGACAGGGTACTACAATGAGCAGTTCTTC. Its translation is CASSRSIGTGYYNEQFF.

This chain uses TRBV10-3 with TRBJ1-2; D is ambiguous. This CDR3 contains 18 residues. Trimming shortened V by 5 bases and J by 2 bases, and 24 bases separated the two germline ends. Per the germline V gene, CDR1 is ENHRY and CDR2 is SYGVKD. The CDR3 here is CAISTSSGDRGGNYGYTF. In DNA, the CDR3 is TGTGCCATCAGTACATCTAGCGGTGATCGGGGAGGGAACTATGGCTACACCTTC.

This clone was detected many times. The identical CDR3 is also encoded by other nucleotide sequences in the sample. The rearrangement links TRBV6-1 to TRBJ2-5; 8 positions match TRBD1. The CDR3 extends over 17 amino acids. CDR1 MNHNS and CDR2 SASEGT come from the germline V gene. The J segment lost 1 base and the V segment lost 4 bases, leaving 11 bases of the junction unmatched. This chain's CDR3 is CASSVSSGQVFQETQYF. The CDR3 coding sequence is TGTGCCAGCAGTGTCTCCTCGGGACAGGTATTCCAAGAGACCCAGTACTTC.

V is TRBV7-9 and J is TRBJ2-1, with 12 bases fitting TRBD2. The CDR3 consists of 19 residues. The germline V gene encodes CDR1 SEHNR and CDR2 FQNEAQ (reference sequence). The V segment lost 4 bases and the J segment 8 bases; nucleotides outside the gene matches: 18. CDR3 in DNA: TGTGCCAGCAGCTCACCCCCCTCGTTTACTAGCGGGGGGAAACATGAGCAGTTCTTC. This sequence encodes CASSSPPSFTSGGKHEQFF.

The chain is built from TRBV7-9 and TRBJ1-1; TRBD1 matches at 9 bases. With 5 bases clipped from V and 2 bases from J, the junction kept 12 bases outside the gene matches. The CDR3 totals 17 residues. Germline lookup yields CDR1 SEHNR and CDR2 FQNEAQ (reference sequence). CDR3 protein: CASSPSPGTGSNTEAFF. Written as DNA, the CDR3 is TGTGCCAGCAGCCCCAGTCCCGGGACAGGGAGTAACACTGAAGCTTTCTTT.

The V gene is TRBV2, the J gene TRBJ1-1; the D gene is possibly TRBD1 (6 bases). The length of the CDR3 is 15 residues. CDR1 is SNHLY, CDR2 FYNNEI, per germline. Trimming stripped 4 bases from V and 11 bases from J, with 23 bases between. The CDR3 region is CASSVTRDTGGGAFF. The CDR3 coding sequence is TGTGCCAGCAGTGTTACAAGGGACACGGGCGGGGGGGCTTTCTTT.

A single count supports this clone. The chain couples TRBV27 to TRBJ2-1, with 10 bases identical to TRBD2. The CDR3 runs to 15 residues. Germline CDR1 reads MNHEY; CDR2 reads SMNVEV (reference sequence). V lost 10 bases to trimming and J lost 10 bases; unmatched junction nucleotides: 16. The CDR3 sequence: CATNIWASGGGEQFF. CDR3 in DNA: TGTGCCACCAACATCTGGGCTAGCGGGGGAGGAGAGCAGTTCTTC.

J is TRBJ2-5 and V is TRBV28; D perhaps matches TRBD2 (5 bases). Trimming left V 4 bases short and J 4 bases short, with 7 bases between. CDR1 is MDHEN and CDR2 is SYDVKM in the germline V gene. This CDR3 contains 12 residues. Here the CDR3 reads CASSSRGETQYF. CDR3 coding DNA: TGTGCCAGCAGTTCCCGGGGAGAGACCCAGTACTTC.

The chain combines TRBV11-2 with TRBJ2-1, with a weak D call TRBD2 (5 bases). From germline, CDR1 is SGHAT and CDR2 FQNNGV. The CDR3 runs 12 residues. Between the trimmed V and J ends, which lost 0 bases and 10 bases, there was a span of 7 bases. The CDR3 is CASSLEAGEQFF. The CDR3, as DNA: TGTGCCAGCAGCTTAGAGGCGGGCGAGCAGTTCTTC.

The rearrangement joins TRBV7-8 to TRBJ2-3; the match to TRBD2 covers 8 bases. This CDR3 contains 15 residues. The trim removed 3 bases at V and 0 bases at J, leaving 2 bases unmatched. Germline-derived CDR1 and CDR2 are SGHVS and FQNEAQ. The CDR3 DNA reads TGTGCCAGCAGCTTTGAGCGGGGGAGCACAGATACGCAGTATTTT. Its translation: CASSFERGSTDTQYF.

The rearrangement joins TRBV25-1 to TRBJ2-2; 9 positions match TRBD1. This CDR3 region has 17 residues. Looked up from germline, CDR1 is MGHDK and CDR2 is SYGVNS. J gave up 3 bases and V 4 bases, and 9 bases lay outside the gene matches. CDR3 sequence reads: CASSAELGQGYTGELFF. The CDR3 bases are TGTGCCAGCAGTGCCGAGTTGGGACAGGGTTACACCGGGGAGCTGTTTTTT.

The CDR3: CASSHGTLTGDYGYTF. In DNA form, the CDR3 reads TGCGCCAGCAGCCATGGAACTTTGACAGGGGACTATGGCTACACCTTC. The chain is built from TRBV4-1 and TRBJ1-2; 8 positions match TRBD1. Germline V CDR1 and CDR2: MGHRA, YSYEKL. The V gene end was trimmed by 3 bases and the J gene end by 3 bases; junction bases not matched to a gene: 9. The length of the CDR3 is 16 residues.

V is TRBV2 and J is TRBJ2-3; 10 bases are shared with TRBD1. Germline CDR1 and CDR2: SNHLY and FYNNEI. V trimming: 3 bases; J trimming: 2 bases; junction bases outside the gene matches: 5. The CDR3 spans 16 residues. CDR3 sequence: CASSEAGTGVTDTQYF. The CDR3 DNA sequence: TGTGCCAGCAGTGAGGCTGGGACAGGGGTCACAGATACGCAGTATTTT.

CDR3 bases: TGTGCCAGTAGTATCGGCAGGGGATCCGCCGGGGAGCTGTTTTTT. Amino acids: CASSIGRGSAGELFF. This rearrangement joins TRBV19 to TRBJ2-2; D is possibly TRBD1 (6 bases). Germline CDR1 and CDR2: LNHDA and SQIVND (reference sequence). V was shortened by 3 bases and J by 6 bases, with 14 bases between the two germline ends. The CDR3 has 15 residues.